These 17 T cell receptor beta chains were sequenced from one sample in a study of cytotoxic CD8 clonotypes in ibrutinib-treated CLL. Produced via immunoSEQ multiplex PCR; TCRdb's table is partial and in-frame only. The profile shows 150,000 to 200,000 clones, approximately 91% of them singletons. Sequenced here: PBMCs, sampled at disease progression, from a patient treated with ibrutinib. These receptors all come from a human donor with chronic lymphocytic leukemia.

The CDR3 DNA reads TGCGCCAGCAGCCAAGAGGTCCACAGGGGGCAAGGTACCAAAAACATTCAGTACTTC. Residues: CASSQEVHRGQGTKNIQYF. V is TRBV4-1 and J is TRBJ2-4; the match to TRBD1 covers 9 bases. The CDR3 runs 19 residues. Per the germline V gene, CDR1 is MGHRA and CDR2 is YSYEKL. V lost 0 bases and J lost 2; bases outside the gene matches: 11.

The chain carries TRBV11-3 and TRBJ2-5; D is uncertain. Germline V gene sequence: CDR1 SGHNT, CDR2 YENEEA. The CDR3 extends over 13 amino acids. With 5 bases removed from V and 7 bases from J, the gap between germline ends came to 14 bases. This CDR3 is CASSEGPPGTQYF. Here the CDR3 DNA reads TGTGCCAGCAGCGAAGGACCCCCCGGGACCCAGTACTTC.

For the CDR3, the DNA is TGTGCCAGCAGTTACCCGGGATACGGGTGGGGTGATGAAAAACTGTTTTTT. This sequence encodes CASSYPGYGWGDEKLFF. The rearrangement links TRBV28 to TRBJ1-4; D is unresolved. The CDR3 runs to 17 residues. The germline gives CDR1 MDHEN, CDR2 SYDVKM. Trimming pared 4 bases from V and 6 bases from J, leaving 21 bases between.

This clone was detected only once. The CDR3 bases are TGTGCCAGCAGTGAAGTGATCGGAGGAGGATCACCCCTCCACTTT. Its protein is CASSEVIGGGSPLHF. This sequence joins TRBV6-1 and TRBJ1-6; D is ambiguous. The CDR3 has 15 residues. V was shortened by 1 base and J by 10 bases, with 14 bases between the two germline ends. Germline loops: CDR1 MNHNS, CDR2 SASEGT.

Notes on this clone: Different DNA sequences within this sample yield the same CDR3. The V call is TRBV6-1, the J call TRBJ2-7; D tentatively fits TRBD1 or TRBD2 (5 bases each). Trimming took 3 bases from V and 3 from J, leaving 9 bases between them. Germline loops: CDR1 MNHNS, CDR2 SASEGT. The length of the CDR3 is 13 residues. CDR3 loop: CASSEGPYYEQYF. In DNA, the CDR3 is TGTGCCAGCAGTGAGGGACCATACTACGAGCAGTACTTC.

J is TRBJ1-4 and V is TRBV5-6; the D gene is possibly TRBD1 (6 bases). The germline V and J ends were trimmed by 2 bases and 6 bases, with 14 bases remaining between them. Per the germline V gene, CDR1 is SGHDT and CDR2 is YYEEEE. CDR3 length: 15 residues. CDR3 region: CASSFESGGYEKLFF. The CDR3 bases are TGTGCCAGCAGCTTTGAATCGGGGGGCTATGAAAAACTGTTTTTT.

J is TRBJ2-7 and V is TRBV7-2; 11 nucleotides agree with TRBD2. Germline CDR1 SGHTA, CDR2 FQGNSA. J gave up 7 bases and V 1 base, and 9 bases lay outside the gene matches. The CDR3 consists of 16 residues. The CDR3 loop is CASSLVQLAGDGEQYF. CDR3 DNA sequence: TGTGCCAGCAGCTTAGTACAACTAGCGGGAGACGGGGAGCAGTACTTC.

The rearrangement links TRBV4-3 to TRBJ1-2; D gene uncertain. The CDR3 is made up of 16 amino acids. CDR1 and CDR2 (germline): LGHNA, YSLEER. Trimming removed 0 bases from V and 7 bases from J, with 18 bases in between. The CDR3 loop is CASSQDGQAPFIGYTF. The CDR3 region has the DNA TGCGCCAGCAGCCAAGATGGTCAGGCGCCGTTTATTGGCTACACCTTC.

The chain uses TRBV5-4 and TRBJ1-1; D possibly corresponds to TRBD1 (5 bases). Germline V gives CDR1 SGHNT, CDR2 YYREEE (reference sequence). The ends were cut back, 4 bases at V and 1 base at J, with 17 bases in the middle. This CDR3 contains 16 residues. The CDR3 loop reads CASSPHEGRWNTEAFF. In DNA, the CDR3 is TGTGCCAGCAGCCCGCACGAGGGACGGTGGAACACTGAAGCTTTCTTT.

The chain is built from TRBV11-3 and TRBJ1-1; TRBD1 matches at 8 bases. CDR3 length: 18 amino acids. The ends lost 1 base at V and 1 base at J; junction bases unmatched: 11. Germline CDR1 SGHNT, CDR2 YENEEA. This CDR3 is CASSLVGIWGQENTEAFF. CDR3 in DNA: TGTGCCAGCAGCTTAGTCGGGATTTGGGGACAGGAGAACACTGAAGCTTTCTTT.

J is TRBJ1-4 and V is TRBV19, with D perhaps TRBD1 (5 bases). Germline CDR1 reads LNHDA; CDR2 reads SQIVND (reference sequence). The CDR3 spans 13 residues. Trimming removed 4 bases from V and 4 bases from J, with 7 bases in between. CDR3 sequence reads: CASSNQGNEKLFF. DNA of the CDR3: TGTGCCAGTAGTAATCAGGGTAATGAAAAACTGTTTTTT.

The V call is TRBV27, the J call TRBJ2-7, with D perhaps matching TRBD2 (6 bases). Germline assignment: CDR1 MNHEY and CDR2 SMNVEV (reference sequence). The ends were cut back, 6 bases at V and 7 bases at J, with 22 bases in the middle. CDR3 length equals 15 residues. The CDR3 spells CASRSAGTAVLEQYF. The CDR3 bases are TGTGCCAGCAGGTCAGCCGGGACTGCCGTATTGGAGCAGTACTTC.

The chain uses TRBV6-1 and TRBJ1-3; D unresolved. With 7 bases removed from V and 3 bases from J, the gap between germline ends came to 16 bases. The CDR3 spans 15 residues. Germline CDR1 and CDR2: MNHNS and SASEGT. The CDR3 DNA is TGTGCCAGCAATCCAGTGGGCGGGGATGGAAACACCATATATTTT. Protein product: CASNPVGGDGNTIYF.

The rearrangement joins TRBV7-3 to TRBJ1-3, with unresolved D. CDR1 is SGHTA, CDR2 FQGTGA, per germline. Trimming shortened V by 0 bases and J by 11 bases, and 5 bases separated the two germline ends. CDR3 size: 11 residues. The CDR3 here is CASSLTPSIYF. As DNA, the CDR3 is TGTGCCAGCAGCTTAACCCCCTCCATATATTTT.

The J gene is TRBJ1-1, the V gene TRBV18; 7 bases line up with TRBD1. There are 15 residues in the CDR3. V was pared by 2 bases and J by 0 bases, with 3 bases of the junction left unmatched. The germline CDR1 and CDR2 sequences are KGHSH and LQKENI. CDR3: CASSPDGQVNTEAFF. In DNA form, the CDR3 reads TGTGCCAGCTCACCAGACGGACAGGTGAACACTGAAGCTTTCTTT.

The chain uses TRBV25-1 and TRBJ2-2, with D perhaps TRBD1 (6 bases). The CDR3 has 14 residues. V was trimmed by 4 bases and J by 6 bases, leaving 12 bases between them. Germline loops: CDR1 MGHDK, CDR2 SYGVNS. The CDR3 protein is CASSAYRVAGELFF. CDR3 in DNA: TGTGCCAGCAGTGCCTACAGGGTCGCCGGGGAGCTGTTTTTT. Based on the CDR3 plus reference TRBV25-1 and TRBJ2-2, the full variable domain is EADIYQTPRYLVIGTGKKITLECSQTMGHDKMYWYQQDPGMELHLIHYSYGVNSTEKGDLSSESTVSRIRTEHFPLTLESARPSHTSQYLCASSAYRVAGELFFGEGSRLTVL.

The chain uses TRBV30 and TRBJ2-2; TRBD2 matches 10 bases. Per germline, CDR1 GTSNPN and CDR2 SVGIG (reference sequence). V was pared by 0 bases and J by 5 bases, with 0 bases of the junction left unmatched. CDR3 length equals 14 residues. CDR3 residues: CAWSVAGGTGELFF. The CDR3, as DNA: TGTGCCTGGAGTGTAGCGGGAGGGACCGGGGAGCTGTTTTTT. The whole variable domain, remainder taken from reference TRBV30 and TRBJ2-2, is SQTIHQWPATLVQPVGSPLSLECTVEGTSNPNLYWYRQAAGRGLQLLFYSVGIGQISSEVPQNLSASRPQDRQFILSSKKLLLSDSGFYLCAWSVAGGTGELFFGEGSRLTVL.